The clone carrying this T cell receptor beta chain appeared a few times. Its antigen is undetermined. With constant-segment primers, 5'RACE yielded cDNA libraries of TCR alpha and TCR beta that carried sample barcodes and UMIs. TCRdb re-analysed the 5' RACE reads in MiXCR, keeping a single row per CDR3 protein. Of about 400,000 distinct CDR3 sequences listed, about 16% were seen once; the top ten hold 20% to 25%. CDR3 size: 15 residues. The V end was cut by 1 base, the J end by 8 bases, with 14 bases between. This specimen comes from a study of T-cell memory formation after mild COVID-19. Study-level findings and limits: Contracting CD4+ clones sat mainly in CM and EM; CD8+ in EMRA. SARS-CoV-2 specificity was not confirmed for second-wave clones peaking on day 37. The appearance of some responding clones in pre-infection memory suggested that cross-reactive memory joined.

The rearrangement links TRBV12-3 or TRBV12-4 to TRBJ1-4; no reliable D call. The sample comprised PBMCs or a T cell subset sorted from them (not recorded which). The receptor was isolated from a man aged 18 to 35 who had mild COVID-19 (a few samples of this study predate the infection). Cell type and time point are not known. The CDR3 loop is CASSLEGSEGEKLFF. The CDR3 nucleotides are TGTGCCAGCAGTTTAGAGGGCAGTGAAGGGGAAAAACTGTTTTTT.